Listed here are 5 T cell receptor beta chains from one sample, sequenced in a study of OX40 agonist ivuxolimab in advanced cancers. This table comes from immunoSEQ multiplex PCR, and its TCRdb copy is limited to in-frame clones, with some not included. The sample lists about 28,000 clones; 80% were seen once. The sequencing here drew on CD4+ or CD8+ T cells sorted from blood, taken in a trial of the OX40 agonist ivuxolimab. The receptors originated from an adult with an advanced solid tumor such as melanoma, head and neck, liver or kidney cancer.

This chain joins TRBV5-4 and TRBJ2-7; a weak D match, TRBD1 (6 bases). Trimming left V 4 bases short and J 6 bases short, with 14 bases between. CDR1 is SGHNT and CDR2 is YYREEE in the germline V gene (reference sequence). CDR3 length equals 13 residues. DNA for the CDR3: TGTGCCAGCAGCGCAGCCGGGACAACCGAGCAGTACTTC. It encodes CASSAAGTTEQYF.

This chain joins TRBV6-5 and TRBJ2-7; D gene unclear. V lost 10 bases to trimming and J lost 3 bases, with 22 bases between them. This CDR3 has 15 residues. Germline CDR1 is MNHEY and CDR2 is SVGAGI. The CDR3 nucleotides read TGTGCCACCGCCGAGAGGCTATTAGGGATCTACGAGCAGTACTTC. This sequence encodes CATAERLLGIYEQYF.

This rearrangement joins TRBV5-4 to TRBJ2-1; 7 nucleotides align to TRBD1. Germline V gene data show CDR1 as SGHNT and CDR2 as YYREEE (reference sequence). With V trimmed by 7 bases and J by 8 bases, 15 bases remained unmatched. This CDR3 has 15 amino acids. CDR3: CASAVGDRGEYEQFF. The CDR3 DNA follows: TGTGCCAGCGCGGTGGGGGACAGAGGGGAGTATGAGCAGTTCTTC.

The V call is TRBV2, the J call TRBJ2-7; 7 nucleotides agree with TRBD1. Germline V gene lookup returns CDR1 SNHLY and CDR2 FYNNEI. Unmatched junction bases numbered 8, after V lost 2 bases and J lost 4 bases. The CDR3 has 15 amino acids. CDR3 region: CASSERGQELYEQYF. The CDR3, as DNA: TGTGCCAGCAGTGAAAGAGGACAGGAGTTATACGAGCAGTACTTC.

The chain combines TRBV19 with TRBJ2-1, with TRBD1 matching 8 bases. In germline, CDR1 is LNHDA, CDR2 SQIVND (reference sequence). The junction had 6 bases not matched to a gene; V was cut back by 5 bases and J by 3 bases. The CDR3 is 15 residues long. The DNA of the CDR3 is TGTGCCAGTAGTTGGGGACAGGAGATCTACAATGAGCAGTTCTTC. It encodes CASSWGQEIYNEQFF.